This TCR beta chain is drawn from a study of identifying expanded T cells in peripheral blood. Study results and limitations: Approximately 1.1 clones differed between technical replicates, versus 16.4 and 19 over time. Across healthy donors, higher total template counts meant significantly greater roughly 2-week count variance.

Here immunoSEQ multiplex PCR was the method, and the copy in TCRdb shows in-frame clones only, minus some. The sample holds 90,000 to 110,000 clones, about 88% seen once. Collection occurred without any documented infections or immune events in donors. This clone was counted a single time. What it recognizes is unknown. V was trimmed by 3 bases and J by 4 bases, leaving 9 bases between them. Germline values: CDR1 GTSNPN, CDR2 SVGIG (reference sequence). The CDR3 is 12 residues long. The receptor was derived from a person aged 18 to 75 in good health. The specimen sequenced was blood. The chain joins TRBV30 to TRBJ1-2; D is unclear. The CDR3 bases are TGTGCCTGGAGGGGTGAAAGCTATGGCTACACCTTC. Translation: CAWRGESYGYTF.